This TCR beta chain derives from a study of T cells in Graves' hyperthyroidism and ophthalmopathy (dated by TCRdb to 2018 to 2020). Regarding the study in general: Peripheral blood was sampled at the time of initial diagnosis, prior to any treatment. To identify distinguishing TCR V-J signatures, a discovery cohort of around 100 patients was used, comprising 40 to 45 with Graves' ophthalmopathy and 57 with stable Graves' hyperthyroidism. An independent validation cohort of fewer than 20 hyperthyroidism patients and approximately 17 patients who later progressed to ophthalmopathy tested prospective prediction of ophthalmopathy. For training and testing, the 100 or so patients in the discovery cohort were randomly divided in a 7:3 ratio. In addition, the study compared T-cell repertoires in thyroid tissue and in blood from five to seven Graves' hyperthyroidism patients. Once sampling was done, hyperthyroidism patients were given methimazole at a starting dose of 30 mg daily, whereas ophthalmopathy patients were given high-dose intravenous methylprednisolone. TCR Vbeta CDR3 sequencing of approximately 140 peripheral blood samples (under 45 ophthalmopathy, 70 to 85 hyperthyroidism and approximately 17 progressor patients) is reported in the paper.

Paper-wide results and their limitations: During validation, the model predicted progression to ophthalmopathy a median of approximately six months ahead of onset, with almost 71% sensitivity and 72% to 85% specificity. Most expanded thyroid clonotypes (frequency above 0.001) were also detected in blood, suggesting blood repertoires may reflect thyroid immune responses. A 13 V-J signature model separated ophthalmopathy from stable hyperthyroidism, with nearly 90% sensitivity and about 81% specificity in cross-validation and 80%/75% in testing. Sample size was not statistically predetermined, and blinding of investigators to group allocation was not performed.

Reading the germline V gene gives CDR1 SGHDT and CDR2 YYEEEE. From the cysteine through the phenylalanine, the CDR3 covers 15 amino acids. Here the CDR3 DNA is all that survives: 45 bases in frame from base 1. The V end loses 5 bases and the J end loses 0 bases, and a stretch of 14 bases separates them. The hyperthyroidism patients were between 18 and 65 years old and newly diagnosed, with a disease duration of less than 2 months. Patients with uncontrolled infections, other autoimmune diseases, pregnancy or lactation were excluded. Diagnoses were established on the basis of clinical symptoms, serum thyroxine and TRAb, thyroid ultrasound, and orbital computed tomography. Blood from progressor patients was drawn when they were first diagnosed with hyperthyroidism, before any ophthalmopathy symptoms appeared. Ficoll-Paque density gradient centrifugation was used to isolate PBMCs from 9.5 to 10 ml of fresh peripheral blood. Patients classed as progressors first received a Graves' hyperthyroidism diagnosis and then went on to develop ophthalmopathy during follow-up. Trizol reagent was used to extract total RNA, and RNA quality was then checked on an Agilent 2100 Bioanalyzer.

Amplification of TCR beta CDR3 regions was carried out from RNA transcripts. For the first round of RT-PCR on the TCR CDR3, the HTBI primer set was used together with the Qiagen OneStep RT-PCR kit. Libraries were constructed in a second round of multiplex PCR, after which size selection and purification were performed. The libraries were sequenced on an Illumina HiSeq2000 using paired-end 100 bp reads. From the authors' description of their analysis: Raw data were processed with SOAPnuke, discarding reads with adapters, uncalled bases, mean Phred below 15, or no exact constant-primer or identifier match. High-quality paired reads were merged with COPE v1.2.5, and unique nucleotide sequences were defined as clonotypes. Clonotypes were aligned to IMGT TRBV, TRBD and TRBJ reference segments using MiTCR v1.1. Only V-J combinations with frequency above 0.0001, covering approximately 99% of repertoires, were analysed. A TCS score was defined as the ratio between F50 (clonal expansion) and ExV (chaos), using BLOSUM62-based TCRdist between CDR3 peptides within each V-J. Welch's t-statistics and random forest reduced roughly 540 V-J features to roughly 13, which were used in a naive Bayes classifier (R e1071). The raw public reads went through TCRdb reprocessing: fastp at Q25, MiXCR clone calling, in-frame beta chains kept. Entries that share a CDR3 protein sequence are merged under the most common genes and DNA. The V and J calls shown here were made by TCRdb, not taken from the authors' results. In this sample the table shows over 700,000 distinct CDR3 sequences, around 20% of which occur a single time. The ten largest account for 16% of the sample.

In its sample, this clonotype was seen many times. It lacks a known antigen. Within one base of it there is no much larger clone, and no base qualities were kept. The clonotype comes from a woman aged 45-59 years with Graves' hyperthyroidism that later progressed to Graves' ophthalmopathy. Sequenced input: blood. The sequence is built from TRBV5-6 and TRBJ2-5; the D gene identity is not certain. The bases are TGTGCCAGCAGTGATTCTAGGACGTACCAAGAGACCCAGTACTTC. Translated, this is CASSDSRTYQETQYF.